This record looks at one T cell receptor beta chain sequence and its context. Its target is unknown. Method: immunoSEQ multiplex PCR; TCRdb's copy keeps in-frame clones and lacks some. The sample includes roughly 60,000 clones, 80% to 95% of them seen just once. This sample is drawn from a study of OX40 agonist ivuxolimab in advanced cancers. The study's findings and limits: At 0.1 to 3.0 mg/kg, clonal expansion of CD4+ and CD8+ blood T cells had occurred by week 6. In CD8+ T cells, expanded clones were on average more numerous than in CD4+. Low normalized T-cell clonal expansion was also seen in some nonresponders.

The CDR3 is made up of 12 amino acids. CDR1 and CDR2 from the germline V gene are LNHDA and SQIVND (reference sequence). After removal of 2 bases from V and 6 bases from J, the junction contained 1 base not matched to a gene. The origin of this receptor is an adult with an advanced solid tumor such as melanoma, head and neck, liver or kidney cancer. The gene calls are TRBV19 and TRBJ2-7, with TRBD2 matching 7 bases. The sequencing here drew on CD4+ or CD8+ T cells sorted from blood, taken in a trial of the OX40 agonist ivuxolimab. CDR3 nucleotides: TGTGCCAGTAGTATAACGGGGGGCGAGCAGTACTTC. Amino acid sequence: CASSITGGEQYF.